Included here is one T cell receptor beta chain sequence, with context. This entry belongs to a study of Ad26.COV2.S vaccination and SARS-CoV-2 variants. Treatment specified: about 20 received Ad26.COV2.S at low or high dose, single or two shots; 5 received placebo; per-sample allocation not given. Following the first vaccine or placebo injection, samples were taken on day 63. Vaccine was an Ad26 vector expressing Wuhan-strain SARS-CoV-2 spike. The CDR3 runs to 14 residues. V gave up 5 bases and J gave up 4 bases, with 14 bases separating them. Germline lookup yields CDR1 LNHDA and CDR2 SQIVND (reference sequence). Sequencing was performed with immunoSEQ multiplex PCR; in TCRdb, only in-frame clones are kept and a portion is missing. This table has some 400,000 clones, 89% appearing once.

This chain joins TRBV19 and TRBJ1-2; D is undetermined. The TCR sequence derives from a person aged 18-60 years who received the Ad26.COV2.S COVID-19 vaccine or a placebo. The sample consisted of peripheral blood, taken in a trial of Ad26.COV2.S vaccine versus placebo. In nucleotides, the CDR3 is TGTGCCAGTAGTCCGGAGTGGAACTCCTATGGCTACACCTTC. It specifies CASSPEWNSYGYTF.